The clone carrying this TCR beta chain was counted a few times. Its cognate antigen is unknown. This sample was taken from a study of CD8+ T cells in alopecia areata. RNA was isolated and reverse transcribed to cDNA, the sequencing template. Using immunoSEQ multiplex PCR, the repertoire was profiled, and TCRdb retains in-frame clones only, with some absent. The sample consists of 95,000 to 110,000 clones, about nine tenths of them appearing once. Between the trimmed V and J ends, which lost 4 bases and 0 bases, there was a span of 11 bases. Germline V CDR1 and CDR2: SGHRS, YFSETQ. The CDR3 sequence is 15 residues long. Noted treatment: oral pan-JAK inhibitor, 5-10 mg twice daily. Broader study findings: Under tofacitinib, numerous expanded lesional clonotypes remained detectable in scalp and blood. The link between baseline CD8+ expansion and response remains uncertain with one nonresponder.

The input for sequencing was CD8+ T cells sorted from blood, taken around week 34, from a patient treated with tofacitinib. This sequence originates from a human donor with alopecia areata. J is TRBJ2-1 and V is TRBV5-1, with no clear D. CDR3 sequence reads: CASSETRSSYNEQFF. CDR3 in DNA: TGCGCCAGCAGCGAAACGAGAAGCTCCTACAATGAGCAGTTCTTC.